The rows below give T cell receptor beta chains drawn from one sample of a study of shared T cell receptors in the human thymus. This table comes from immunoSEQ multiplex PCR, and its TCRdb copy is limited to in-frame clones, with some not included. The table has roughly 500,000 clones, around 78% seen once; the top ten hold roughly 0.013%. These same records also appear under a second study, on human thymus T cells.

Source material: thymocytes. These receptors originate from a boy younger than two with a congenital heart defect. The CDR3 runs from the conserved cysteine through the conserved F or W. Each record gives: clone size, V gene, D gene, J gene, CDR3 protein, CDR3 DNA. D genes are given only for firm matches. The size of a clone is reported for some rows only, either as once, few or many, or as a class for expanded clones.

few,TRBV9,TRBD2,TRBJ2-5,CASSPEGLAGGRKTQYF,TGTGCCAGCAGCCCAGAGGGACTAGCGGGAGGGCGGAAGACCCAGTACTTC
NA,TRBV29-1,TRBD1,TRBJ1-4,CSVELNRQGVRSEKLFF,TGCAGCGTTGAACTAAACAGACAGGGGGTAAGAAGCGAAAAACTGTTTTTT
NA,TRBV4-3,NA,TRBJ1-5,CASSQGLSNQPQHF,TGCGCCAGCAGCCAAGGGCTCAGCAATCAGCCCCAGCATTTT
NA,TRBV7-2,NA,TRBJ2-7,CASSLALGASYEQYF,TGTGCCAGCAGCTTAGCATTAGGGGCCTCCTACGAGCAGTACTTC
NA,TRBV9,TRBD2,TRBJ2-1,CASSSQGLIDNEQFF,TGTGCCAGCAGCTCCCAGGGACTAATCGACAATGAGCAGTTCTTC
NA,TRBV12-5,TRBD1,TRBJ2-5,CASGLPNDRGEETQYF,TGTGCTAGTGGTTTGCCGAACGACAGGGGAGAAGAGACCCAGTACTTC
NA,TRBV20-1,NA,TRBJ1-1,CSATVNTEAFF,TGCAGTGCCACGGTGAACACTGAAGCTTTCTTT
NA,TRBV15,TRBD2,TRBJ2-1,CATSRAHSGNLYNEQFF,TGTGCCACCAGCAGGGCCCATAGCGGGAATCTCTACAATGAGCAGTTCTTC
NA,TRBV29-1,TRBD1,TRBJ2-7,CSVVVDLKRTGWREQYF,TGCAGCGTCGTTGTTGACTTAAAAAGGACAGGGTGGCGGGAGCAGTACTTC
few,TRBV28,TRBD2,TRBJ2-3,CASSFPPRGLAGDRSTDTQYF,TGTGCCAGCAGTTTCCCCCCACGAGGGCTAGCGGGAGACCGAAGCACAGATACGCAGTATTTT
NA,TRBV30,TRBD2,TRBJ2-2,CAWSTAGGPGTGELFF,TGTGCCTGGAGTACAGCGGGAGGGCCGGGGACCGGGGAGCTGTTTTTT
NA,TRBV5-1,TRBD2,TRBJ2-1,CASSLWGQREADNEQFF,TGCGCCAGCAGCTTGTGGGGCCAGCGGGAGGCGGACAATGAGCAGTTCTTC
NA,TRBV6-6,TRBD1,TRBJ1-4,CASSYGAGGNEKLFF,TGTGCCAGCAGTTACGGGGCAGGGGGTAATGAAAAACTGTTTTTT
NA,TRBV27,TRBD1,TRBJ2-7,CASSLTQGVGEQYF,TGTGCCAGCAGTTTGACGCAGGGGGTAGGCGAGCAGTACTTC
NA,TRBV5-6,NA,TRBJ1-6,CASSFVRSPLHF,TGTGCCAGCAGCTTTGTCCGGTCACCCCTCCACTTT
NA,TRBV5-5,NA,TRBJ2-1,CASSLGEAGQSSYNEQFF,TGTGCCAGCAGCTTGGGGGAGGCGGGGCAAAGCTCCTACAATGAGCAGTTCTTC
NA,TRBV30,TRBD2,TRBJ2-3,CAWKIVAGRGTDTQYF,TGTGCCTGGAAAATAGTAGCGGGAAGGGGGACAGATACGCAGTATTTT
NA,TRBV18,NA,TRBJ2-5,CASSPPAGESLETQYF,TGTGCCAGCTCCCCCCCCGCGGGCGAATCGCTAGAGACCCAGTACTTC
NA,TRBV11-2,NA,TRBJ2-3,CASSLCKGRGTDTQYF,TGTGCCAGCAGCTTATGCAAAGGCAGGGGCACAGATACGCAGTATTTT
NA,TRBV15,NA,TRBJ1-2,CATETDYGYTF,TGTGCCACCGAGACAGACTATGGCTACACCTTC